One T cell receptor beta chain is described in this entry. The germline gives CDR1 SEHNR, CDR2 FQNEAQ (reference sequence). The CDR3 length is 14 residues. J gave up 5 bases and V 4 bases, and 1 base lay outside the gene matches. Authors' methods: Estimation of nucleated cell counts was performed using reference gene primer amplification. Using immunoSEQ multiplex PCR, the repertoire was profiled, and TCRdb retains in-frame clones only, with some absent. V and J calls and clone size come straight from that table; D and trimming were deduced from the DNA. The repertoire holds 100,000 to 150,000 clones, with about four fifths as singletons. The data are from a study of blood T cell repertoires in COVID-19. For the study at large: Acute and convalescent COVID-19 specimens originated in the United States, Italy and Spain.

This clonotype was sampled from a man aged 55-75 years with acute or convalescent COVID-19. The chain combines TRBV7-9 with TRBJ1-4, with 10 bases aligning to TRBD1. What was sequenced was peripheral blood. The CDR3 spells CASSSDRGNEKLFF. The CDR3, as DNA: TGTGCCAGCAGCTCGGACAGGGGGAATGAAAAACTGTTTTTT.